These T cell receptor beta chains were read from a single sample in a study of blood T cell repertoires in COVID-19. The assay was immunoSEQ multiplex PCR, and TCRdb's table has in-frame clones only and misses some. There are roughly 430,000 clones in the sample; roughly 88% occur only once, and roughly 2% lies in the top ten. The specimen sequenced was PBMCs or T cells enriched from blood (not recorded which). All receptors come from a woman aged 40 to 50 with acute COVID-19. The CDR3 runs from the conserved cysteine through the conserved F or W. The order of the fields is CDR3 DNA, CDR3 protein, V gene, clone size, J gene, D gene. A D gene is named only where the DNA matches it firmly. For some rows the clone size is stated as once, few or many, or as a class when expanded; others skip it.

cdr3_nt: TGTGCCAGCAGTTCCCTTGGGAGCATGGAAGCTTTCTTT
cdr3_aa: CASSSLGSMEAFF
v_call: TRBV6-5
clone_size: few
j_call: TRBJ1-1
d_call: .

cdr3_nt: TGTGCCAGCAGCCCGGGATATAATTCACCCCTCCACTTT
cdr3_aa: CASSPGYNSPLHF
v_call: TRBV5-4
clone_size: .
j_call: TRBJ1-6
d_call: .

cdr3_nt: TGTGCCAGCAGCGCCCATACTAGCGGGGGATCCAATGAGCAGTTCTTC
cdr3_aa: CASSAHTSGGSNEQFF
v_call: TRBV13
clone_size: .
j_call: TRBJ2-1
d_call: TRBD2

cdr3_nt: TGTGCCAGCAGGCCCCTGGGGGGGGGCCACAATGAGCAGTTCTTC
cdr3_aa: CASRPLGGGHNEQFF
v_call: TRBV6-5
clone_size: .
j_call: TRBJ2-1
d_call: .

cdr3_nt: TGTGCCAGCAGCTGGGGCGTAAACACTGAAGCTTTCTTT
cdr3_aa: CASSWGVNTEAFF
v_call: TRBV5-4
clone_size: .
j_call: TRBJ1-1
d_call: .

cdr3_nt: TGTGCCAGCAGCTTTCCAGGGACAGATACGCAGTATTTT
cdr3_aa: CASSFPGTDTQYF
v_call: TRBV11-3
clone_size: .
j_call: TRBJ2-3
d_call: .

cdr3_nt: TGTGCCTGGAGTCCCCAGGGGACAGATACGCAGTATTTT
cdr3_aa: CAWSPQGTDTQYF
v_call: TRBV30
clone_size: few
j_call: TRBJ2-3
d_call: .

cdr3_nt: TGTGCCTGGAGCGGAGGGGTCGGCTACACCTTC
cdr3_aa: CAWSGGVGYTF
v_call: TRBV30
clone_size: .
j_call: TRBJ1-2
d_call: .

cdr3_nt: TGTGCCAGCAGCGTACTCCGGACAGGGGGCCACGAGCAGTACTTC
cdr3_aa: CASSVLRTGGHEQYF
v_call: TRBV6-5
clone_size: .
j_call: TRBJ2-7
d_call: TRBD1

cdr3_nt: TGCGCCAGCAGCCCGAACCGACAGGGAGGCACTGAAGCTTTCTTT
cdr3_aa: CASSPNRQGGTEAFF
v_call: TRBV4-1
clone_size: .
j_call: TRBJ1-1
d_call: TRBD1

cdr3_nt: TGCAGCGTTGAAGACTCGGGACTAGCGGGGGTTGAGCAGTTCTTC
cdr3_aa: CSVEDSGLAGVEQFF
v_call: TRBV29-1
clone_size: .
j_call: TRBJ2-1
d_call: TRBD2

cdr3_nt: TGCGCCAGCAGCTTGGGGCCCACGGGGGATAGAGCAACTAATGAAAAACTGTTTTTT
cdr3_aa: CASSLGPTGDRATNEKLFF
v_call: TRBV5-1
clone_size: .
j_call: TRBJ1-4
d_call: .

cdr3_nt: TGTGCCAGCAAGGCAAGTAGCCCCTACGAGCAGTACTTC
cdr3_aa: CASKASSPYEQYF
v_call: TRBV2
clone_size: .
j_call: TRBJ2-7
d_call: .

cdr3_nt: TGTGCCAGCAGCCAAGTACGGGGCTACGAGCAGTACTTC
cdr3_aa: CASSQVRGYEQYF
v_call: TRBV3-1/TRBV3-2
clone_size: few
j_call: TRBJ2-7
d_call: .

cdr3_nt: TGTGCCAGCAGCTTGGTGCGGGGCCTCTATGGCTACACCTTC
cdr3_aa: CASSLVRGLYGYTF
v_call: TRBV5-6
clone_size: .
j_call: TRBJ1-2
d_call: .

cdr3_nt: TGTGCCAGCAGTCCCGTGTCCACCGGGGAGCTGTTTTTT
cdr3_aa: CASSPVSTGELFF
v_call: TRBV3-1/TRBV3-2
clone_size: .
j_call: TRBJ2-2
d_call: .

cdr3_nt: TGCAGTGCTAGTCAGGGAATGGCGCAGTTCTTC
cdr3_aa: CSASQGMAQFF
v_call: TRBV20-1
clone_size: .
j_call: TRBJ2-1
d_call: .

cdr3_nt: TGTGCCAGCAGCTTAGATGGAAAGGGGGCTGAAGCTTTCTTT
cdr3_aa: CASSLDGKGAEAFF
v_call: TRBV7-9
clone_size: .
j_call: TRBJ1-1
d_call: .

cdr3_nt: TGTGCCACCAGTGGTGGGGCTCGGGAGACCCAGTACTTC
cdr3_aa: CATSGGARETQYF
v_call: TRBV24-1
clone_size: .
j_call: TRBJ2-5
d_call: .

cdr3_nt: TGTGCCAGTAGTCTCTACAGGGGGCCCGGGGAGCTGTTTTTT
cdr3_aa: CASSLYRGPGELFF
v_call: TRBV19
clone_size: .
j_call: TRBJ2-2
d_call: TRBD1

cdr3_nt: TGTGCCAGCAGCCAAGTAAAAGGGGGCAAAAAGGACTTC
cdr3_aa: CASSQVKGGKKDF
v_call: TRBV3-1/TRBV3-2
clone_size: .
j_call: TRBJ2-7
d_call: TRBD1

cdr3_nt: TGCGCCAGCAGCTTGACTTTGGAGGTTCGTGGCTACACCTTC
cdr3_aa: CASSLTLEVRGYTF
v_call: TRBV5-1
clone_size: once
j_call: TRBJ1-2
d_call: .

cdr3_nt: TGTGCCAGTAGTATCGGCCAGGCCTACAATGAGCAGTTCTTC
cdr3_aa: CASSIGQAYNEQFF
v_call: TRBV19
clone_size: few
j_call: TRBJ2-1
d_call: .

cdr3_nt: TGTGCCAGCAGCTCCGGGACAGGGTTCTCTGGAAACACCATATATTTT
cdr3_aa: CASSSGTGFSGNTIYF
v_call: TRBV7-9
clone_size: .
j_call: TRBJ1-3
d_call: TRBD1

cdr3_nt: TGTGCCAGCAGCCCCGGGTGGTTTGGCACCATATATTTT
cdr3_aa: CASSPGWFGTIYF
v_call: TRBV7-8
clone_size: few
j_call: TRBJ1-3
d_call: .

cdr3_nt: TGTGCCCTATCGAGGACAGATAATCAGCCCCAGCATTTT
cdr3_aa: CALSRTDNQPQHF
v_call: TRBV30
clone_size: .
j_call: TRBJ1-5
d_call: .

cdr3_nt: TGTGCCAGCAGCTTGCCGCCGGGACAGGGGGCCGGGGAGCTGTTTTTT
cdr3_aa: CASSLPPGQGAGELFF
v_call: TRBV5-4
clone_size: .
j_call: TRBJ2-2
d_call: TRBD1

cdr3_nt: TGCAGTGCTATCTCGAACACTGAAGCTTTCTTT
cdr3_aa: CSAISNTEAFF
v_call: TRBV20-1
clone_size: once
j_call: TRBJ1-1
d_call: .

cdr3_nt: TGTGCCAGCAGCTTGGCCGTGGCGGGTGGCTACACCTTC
cdr3_aa: CASSLAVAGGYTF
v_call: TRBV5-5
clone_size: few
j_call: TRBJ1-2
d_call: .

cdr3_nt: TGTGCCAGCAGTCACGGGATTGCAGCTTTCTTT
cdr3_aa: CASSHGIAAFF
v_call: TRBV6-2/TRBV6-3
clone_size: .
j_call: TRBJ1-1
d_call: .

cdr3_nt: TGTGCCAGCAACATGGAGGGGGCGGGCAATCAGCCCCAGCATTTT
cdr3_aa: CASNMEGAGNQPQHF
v_call: TRBV6-5
clone_size: .
j_call: TRBJ1-5
d_call: TRBD1

cdr3_nt: TGCGCCAGCAGCTTGGGCCCGACAGGAGATACGCAGTATTTT
cdr3_aa: CASSLGPTGDTQYF
v_call: TRBV5-1
clone_size: .
j_call: TRBJ2-3
d_call: .

cdr3_nt: TGTGCCAGCAGCCTTGGGACAGGGGAAGGAGAGACCCAGTACTTC
cdr3_aa: CASSLGTGEGETQYF
v_call: TRBV4-2
clone_size: .
j_call: TRBJ2-5
d_call: TRBD1

cdr3_nt: TGTGCCAGCTCAGTGCGGGACAGGTATGTAGAGCAGTTCTTC
cdr3_aa: CASSVRDRYVEQFF
v_call: TRBV18
clone_size: .
j_call: TRBJ2-1
d_call: TRBD1

cdr3_nt: TGTGCCAGCAGCAAAGATGCGGGGAGCTCCTACAATGAGCAGTTCTTC
cdr3_aa: CASSKDAGSSYNEQFF
v_call: TRBV21-1
clone_size: .
j_call: TRBJ2-1
d_call: .

cdr3_nt: TGTGCCAGCAGTGAATCGGCAGGGACTTCTTACGATGAGCAGTTCTTC
cdr3_aa: CASSESAGTSYDEQFF
v_call: TRBV25-1
clone_size: .
j_call: TRBJ2-1
d_call: .

cdr3_nt: TGTGCCAGCAGCGTAGGAACGGTGGACATTCAGTACTTC
cdr3_aa: CASSVGTVDIQYF
v_call: TRBV9
clone_size: .
j_call: TRBJ2-4
d_call: .

cdr3_nt: TGTGCCAGCAGTGAGCAGGGGAAATCACCCCTCCACTTT
cdr3_aa: CASSEQGKSPLHF
v_call: TRBV6-1
clone_size: .
j_call: TRBJ1-6
d_call: .

cdr3_nt: TGTGCCAGCAGCTTTATTCCGGGACAGGATTCGTCTGGCTCCTACGAGCAGTACTTC
cdr3_aa: CASSFIPGQDSSGSYEQYF
v_call: TRBV11-2
clone_size: .
j_call: TRBJ2-7
d_call: TRBD1

cdr3_nt: TGTGCCAGCTCTGAGGACAGGAACTATGGCTACACCTTC
cdr3_aa: CASSEDRNYGYTF
v_call: TRBV18
clone_size: .
j_call: TRBJ1-2
d_call: TRBD1

cdr3_nt: TGTGCCAGCAGGCGAGGGACAGGGCTGGAGCAGTACTTC
cdr3_aa: CASRRGTGLEQYF
v_call: TRBV6-5
clone_size: .
j_call: TRBJ2-7
d_call: TRBD1

cdr3_nt: TGTGCCAGCAGTTCCTCCGTCGACCCTGCAACGGGCGAGCAGTACTTC
cdr3_aa: CASSSSVDPATGEQYF
v_call: TRBV6-5
clone_size: .
j_call: TRBJ2-7
d_call: .

cdr3_nt: TGCGCCAGCAGCTTGATCGCAGGGGAAGGCTACACCTTC
cdr3_aa: CASSLIAGEGYTF
v_call: TRBV5-1
clone_size: .
j_call: TRBJ1-2
d_call: .

cdr3_nt: TGTGCCAGTAGTGGAGTAGGGACAGTCGGAGCCAAAAACATTCAGTACTTC
cdr3_aa: CASSGVGTVGAKNIQYF
v_call: TRBV19
clone_size: .
j_call: TRBJ2-4
d_call: TRBD1

cdr3_nt: TGTGCCAGCAGCCCAGACGGGACAACTGGGGCCAACGTCCTGACTTTC
cdr3_aa: CASSPDGTTGANVLTF
v_call: TRBV9
clone_size: .
j_call: TRBJ2-6
d_call: .

cdr3_nt: TGTGCCTGGGGGGACAAATCCAATCAGCCCCAGCATTTT
cdr3_aa: CAWGDKSNQPQHF
v_call: TRBV30
clone_size: .
j_call: TRBJ1-5
d_call: .

cdr3_nt: TGTGCCAGCAGTTCCATAAGACAGGGCGCTAACTATGGCTACACCTTC
cdr3_aa: CASSSIRQGANYGYTF
v_call: TRBV27
clone_size: .
j_call: TRBJ1-2
d_call: TRBD1

cdr3_nt: TGTGCCAGCAGCTTACGGACTAGCGGGGGGGCCTACGAGCAGTACTTC
cdr3_aa: CASSLRTSGGAYEQYF
v_call: TRBV7-2
clone_size: .
j_call: TRBJ2-7
d_call: TRBD2

cdr3_nt: TGTGCTAGTGGTCCCCAAATGGAGGGATCGGGTGGCTACACCTTC
cdr3_aa: CASGPQMEGSGGYTF
v_call: TRBV12-5
clone_size: .
j_call: TRBJ1-2
d_call: .

cdr3_nt: TGCGCCAGCAGTCAATCCCCTTTGGGACAGGGTCGAGAAAAACTGTTTTTT
cdr3_aa: CASSQSPLGQGREKLFF
v_call: TRBV23-1
clone_size: .
j_call: TRBJ1-4
d_call: TRBD1

cdr3_nt: TGTGCCAGCAGCGTAGACGGGACAGGATATTCCTATGGCTACACCTTC
cdr3_aa: CASSVDGTGYSYGYTF
v_call: TRBV9
clone_size: once
j_call: TRBJ1-2
d_call: TRBD1

cdr3_nt: TGCGCCAGCAGCGACCGGGACAATTACGAGCAGTACTTC
cdr3_aa: CASSDRDNYEQYF
v_call: TRBV5-1
clone_size: .
j_call: TRBJ2-7
d_call: .

cdr3_nt: TGTGCCAGCAGCGCCCTAGGAGCTAACTATGGCTACACCTTC
cdr3_aa: CASSALGANYGYTF
v_call: TRBV9
clone_size: .
j_call: TRBJ1-2
d_call: .

cdr3_nt: TGTGCCAGCTCCCTCGGACAGGGCATCTCTGGAAACACCATATATTTT
cdr3_aa: CASSLGQGISGNTIYF
v_call: TRBV18
clone_size: .
j_call: TRBJ1-3
d_call: TRBD1